This T cell receptor beta chain was identified during a study of molecular identifiers for immune sequencing clone quantification. About this clonotype itself: The conserved final phenylalanine or tryptophan is absent from the CDR3, which likely points to a read error.

TCRdb reanalysed the PCR reads using MiXCR and keeps one entry per CDR3 protein. The sample contains about half a million distinct CDR3 sequences, about 20% of which appear only once. Germline V gene data show CDR1 as ENHRY and CDR2 as SYGVKD. Trimming removed 2 bases from V and 5 bases from J, with 2 bases in between. CDR3 length: 11 residues. The chain is built from TRBV10-3 and TRBJ2-3; D call uncertain. This TCR derives from a human donor in good health. Some libraries in this study had Jurkat cell RNA spiked in. The sample consisted of naive CD8+ T cells from blood, with Jurkat cell RNA spiked in. Subset in this sample: FACS-sorted CD8+CD4-CCR7+CD45RA+ naive T cells. CDR3 region: CAISEGDTQYL. The CDR3 region has the DNA TGTGCCATCAGTGAGGGAGATACGCAGTATCTT.